This T cell receptor beta chain came from a study of spatial heterogeneity in lung cancer (dated by TCRdb to 2018 to 2020). About the study as a whole: Beta-chain transcripts were consistently detected in greater numbers than alpha-chain transcripts, which likely reflects a higher abundance of beta-chain transcripts. In the raw uncorrected reads, each unique combination of TCR and UMI appeared more than ten times on average. TCR alpha and beta repertoires were quantitatively compared across multiple tumor regions, matched nontumor lung and blood in non-small cell lung cancer. TCR repertoire features were related to nonsynonymous mutation counts determined by whole-exome sequencing of tumor tissue. Both alpha and beta chains were TCR-sequenced in 200 to 250 tumor regions, around 64 matched nontumor lung samples and roughly 50 PBMC samples obtained at surgery.

Regarding this clonotype: This clone's antigen is unknown. Per-base qualities were not stored, and no clone one base away is much larger.

Per the publication, the time point label means: sample taken at primary tumor resection. Whole RNA extracted from tumor and nontumor lung tissue, or from cryopreserved PBMC samples, was used for TCR sequencing without cell sorting. Samples were obtained from 65 to 90 patients with early-stage, untreated non-small cell lung cancer from the lung TRACERx cohort. Only patients for whom sufficient RNA was available from at least two tumor regions were selected for TCR sequencing. A lung pathologist reviewed the tumor and adjacent nontumor lung specimens before the specimens were selected. Trimming removed 6 bases from V and 5 bases from J; the gene matches leave 5 bases unexplained. Its CDR3 holds 13 amino acids, cysteine through phenylalanine. Only the CDR3 DNA stays, 39 bases, in frame from base 1. CDR1 is given as SEHNR and CDR2 as FQNEAQ, both from the germline V gene (reference sequence). Library method: 5' RACE. TCRdb names NextSeq 500 as the instrument used. The TCR library protocol attached a unique molecular identifier to each TCR cDNA molecule to allow correction of PCR and sequencing errors. Per the source publication's procedure: Decombinator tools were used for TCR identification, UMI-based error correction and CDR3 extraction. TCRs above a frequency of 2 per 1,000, corresponding to the top 1% of the tumor frequency distribution, were defined as expanded. Renyi diversity was calculated using the R vegan package after each repertoire was subsampled 100 times to 5,000 TCRs. To build CDR3 similarity networks, amino acid triplet string-kernel similarity was used, and CDR3s were connected when their pairwise similarity was above 0.82. TCRdb handled the public reads itself, with Q25 trimming in fastp and clone calling in MiXCR, and kept productive beta chains. Under each unique CDR3 protein, matching rows form one entry showing the most common genes and DNA. The authors' filters were not applied to this entry. Present in this sample are 6,000 or so distinct CDR3 sequences, under 15% of which were seen just once. Of the sample, 15% to 20% is held by the ten largest clones.

The study at large found these results: Confirming at a functional level the hypothesis that regional TCRs recognize regional mutations was considered to require additional single-cell paired TCR alpha and beta sequencing.

This receptor chain uses TRBV7-9 and TRBJ1-1; 8 middle bases align to TRBD1. The origin of this receptor is a male donor with early-stage non-small cell lung cancer. The sample in question was normal lung tissue next to the tumor, obtained at surgery. For the CDR3, the sequence is CASRRTGRTEAFF. Here is the DNA: TGTGCCAGCAGGAGGACAGGGAGGACTGAAGCTTTCTTT. Extended through the reference TRBV7-9 and TRBJ1-1 proteins, this CDR3 yields the full variable domain: DTGVSQNPRHKITKRGQNVTFRCDPISEHNRLYWYRQTLGQGPEFLTYFQNEAQLEKSRLLSDRFSAERPKGSFSTLEIQRTEQGDSAMYLCASRRTGRTEAFFGQGTRLTVV.